The 9 T cell receptor beta chains in this list originate from one sample, sequenced in a study of CD8 T cells in Susac syndrome. The RNA, about 0.45 to 1 ug, was put through reverse transcription using random hexamers. One entry per CDR3 protein results from TCRdb running MiXCR on the immunoSEQ multiplex PCR reads. The sample carries 150,000 to 200,000 distinct CDR3 sequences, about 95% recorded once. Sequencing was performed on CD4+ T cells from PBMCs. These receptors all come from a human donor in good health.

This chain uses TRBV20-1 with TRBJ1-2; D unclear. CDR3 length: 14 amino acids. Germline V gene sequence: CDR1 DFQATT, CDR2 SNEGSKA (reference sequence). Trimming took 0 bases from V and 2 from J, leaving 10 bases between them. CDR3 sequence: CSARDPSRNYGYTF. DNA for the CDR3: TGCAGTGCTAGAGATCCTTCCCGAAACTATGGCTACACCTTC.

This chain joins TRBV30 and TRBJ1-5, with a possible D match to TRBD1 (5 bases). Trimming took 4 bases from V and 5 from J, leaving 12 bases between them. Germline CDR1 and CDR2: GTSNPN and SVGIG (reference sequence). The CDR3 is 13 amino acids. The CDR3 sequence: CAWNVRDDQPQHF. Here the CDR3 DNA reads TGTGCCTGGAATGTCAGGGATGATCAGCCCCAGCATTTT.

The V call is TRBV24-1, the J call TRBJ2-5; 7 bases align to TRBD2. The germline CDR1 and CDR2 sequences are KGHDR and SFDVKD. The CDR3 length is 13 residues. V trimming: 6 bases; J trimming: 3 bases; junction bases outside the gene matches: 3. This CDR3 is CATSWGGEETQYF. CDR3 DNA: TGTGCCACCAGTTGGGGGGGAGAAGAGACCCAGTACTTC.

This clonotype was observed once. The CDR3 region has the DNA TGCAGTGCTTTATCCGGGACTAGCGGAAGCAATGAGCAGTTCTTC. This gives the protein CSALSGTSGSNEQFF. The chain is built from TRBV20-1 and TRBJ2-1; TRBD2 aligns across 11 bases. The CDR3 runs 15 residues. Germline V gene sequence: CDR1 DFQATT, CDR2 SNEGSKA (reference sequence). V lost 5 bases and J lost 6; bases outside the gene matches: 9.

This clonotype was seen once. The chain couples TRBV19 to TRBJ1-2; a weak D match, TRBD1 (6 bases). Trimming pared 5 bases from V and 4 bases from J, leaving 17 bases between. The CDR3 has 15 amino acids. Germline CDR1 is LNHDA and CDR2 is SQIVND (reference sequence). The CDR3, as DNA: TGTGCCAGTAGTGAAGTACAGGGACTTGGCTATGGCTACACCTTC. It is translated as CASSEVQGLGYGYTF.

This clonotype came up a few times. The rearrangement links TRBV20-1 to TRBJ2-5; no clear D. V lost 1 base and J lost 5, with 2 bases in between. Germline CDR1 and CDR2: DFQATT and SNEGSKA (reference sequence). The CDR3 extends over 10 amino acids. The CDR3, as DNA: TGCAGTGCTAGAGCCGAGACCCAGTACTTC. It is translated as CSARAETQYF.

The chain joins TRBV4-3 to TRBJ2-1; possibly TRBD2 for D (5 bases). CDR1 and CDR2 (germline): LGHNA, YSLEER. The length of the CDR3 is 15 residues. Trimming stripped 0 bases from V and 9 bases from J, with 15 bases between. For the CDR3, the DNA is TGCGCCAGCAGCCAAGATCAACTCATAAGCGGTGAGCAGTTCTTC. Amino acid sequence: CASSQDQLISGEQFF.

The rearrangement links TRBV3-1 to TRBJ2-3, with D possibly matching TRBD2 (5 bases). CDR3 length: 15 amino acids. Germline V gene lookup returns CDR1 LGHDT and CDR2 YNNKEL (reference sequence). V lost 4 bases and J 1 base, leaving 12 bases between the germline ends. The DNA for the CDR3 is TGTGCCAGCAGCCCTGAGAGGGCCGGCACAGATACGCAGTATTTT. This sequence encodes CASSPERAGTDTQYF.

Points on this clonotype: Since a much larger clone is just one base distant, this may be a read error. V and J are TRBV2 and TRBJ2-7; D call uncertain. There are 11 residues in the CDR3. V lost 7 bases to trimming and J lost 0 bases, with 4 bases between them. Germline lookup yields CDR1 SNHLY and CDR2 FYNNEI. Here the CDR3 reads CASTPSYEQYF. CDR3 bases: TGTGCCAGCACTCCCTCCTACGAGCAGTACTTC.